What follows are 10 T cell receptor beta chains derived from one specimen sequenced in a study of T cell repertoires in cytomegalovirus infection. In TCRdb, the reads were re-called with MiXCR into one record per CDR3 protein. The table has 450,000 to 550,000 distinct CDR3 sequences, approximately 40% seen once. No cognate antigen is known for these TCRs. This specimen consisted of cultured PBMCs, obtained from culture after CMV antigen stimulation. The receptors were sampled from a human donor in good health (CMV status not recorded). Some clones in this sample may be carry-over from other donors' samples.

V is TRBV7-1 and J is TRBJ2-3, with D hard to call. TRBV7-1 is annotated as an ORF whose role is uncertain. CDR3 size: 15 residues. V was clipped by 5 bases and J by 5 bases, with 17 bases between them. Here the CDR3 reads CASSPGFTVGDTQYF. The CDR3 DNA is TGTGCCAGCAGCCCGGGCTTCACCGTCGGAGATACGCAGTATTTT.

This clonotype has a handful of counts. Written as DNA, the CDR3 is TGTGCCAGCAGTTTAAAACCACGGACAGGGGCCGGCTACGAGCAGTACTTC. It is translated as CASSLKPRTGAGYEQYF. The rearrangement uses TRBV27 and TRBJ2-7, with 9 bases that match TRBD1. Germline trimming cut 2 bases from V and 3 bases from J; bases unmatched to any gene: 11. This CDR3 is 17 amino acids long. The V gene's germline CDR1 is MNHEY and CDR2 SMNVEV (reference sequence).

In this sample, this clonotype turned up once. The CDR3 ends on some other residue instead of the conserved phenylalanine or tryptophan, so this is likely a read error. The genes are TRBV7-2 and TRBJ2-1; no definite D call. This CDR3 spans 11 amino acids. Germline lookup yields CDR1 SGHTA and CDR2 FQGNSA. CDR3 bases: TGTGCCAGCGACCCCCCGAATGGGCAGTTCCTC. This codes for CASDPPNGQFL.

This clonotype was counted a few times. The chain uses TRBV12-3 or TRBV12-4 and TRBJ2-1; weak D call: TRBD2 (6 bases). The V gene lost 7 bases and the J gene lost 2 bases, with 12 bases spanning the gap. The length of the CDR3 is 14 residues. The CDR3 protein is CASTQEGPYNEQFF. As DNA, the CDR3 is TGTGCCAGCACCCAGGAGGGCCCCTACAATGAGCAGTTCTTC.

The chain joins TRBV5-5 to TRBJ2-3; 10 bases map to TRBD2. The CDR3 is 14 residues long. V lost 4 bases to trimming and J lost 3 bases; unmatched junction nucleotides: 2. Germline values: CDR1 SGHKS, CDR2 YYEKEE (reference sequence). The CDR3 nucleotides read TGTGCCAGCAGCAAACTAGCGGGAACAGATACGCAGTATTTT. Its translation: CASSKLAGTDTQYF.

This clonotype has a handful of counts. The V call is TRBV7-8, the J call TRBJ2-3; TRBD2 aligns across 7 bases. Looked up from germline, CDR1 is SGHVS and CDR2 is FQNEAQ. V trimming: 5 bases; J trimming: 3 bases; junction bases outside the gene matches: 11. This CDR3 spans 16 amino acids. The CDR3 nucleotides read TGTGCCAGCAGCACCATGAGGTGGGGGGGTACAGATACGCAGTATTTT. Its translation: CASSTMRWGGTDTQYF. The entire variable domain, with the rest obtained from reference TRBV7-8 and TRBJ2-3, is as follows: GAGVSQSPRYKVAKRGQDVALRCDPISGHVSLFWYQQALGQGPEFLTYFQNEAQLDKSGLPSDRFFAERPEGSVSTLKIQRTQQEDSAVYLCASSTMRWGGTDTQYFGPGTRLTVL.

Here the CDR3 DNA reads TGTGCCAGCAGTTACTCAGAGCGGGCTAGCACAGATACGCAGTATTTT. It yields the protein CASSYSERASTDTQYF. The chain carries TRBV6-6 and TRBJ2-3; TRBD2 is a possible D gene (6 bases). Trimming pared 0 bases from V and 0 bases from J, leaving 10 bases between. CDR1 is MNHNY and CDR2 is SVGAGI in the germline V gene (reference sequence). The CDR3 has 16 residues.

This chain connects TRBV6-2 or TRBV6-3 to TRBJ1-4; 7 bases match TRBD1. The CDR3 covers 16 residues. CDR1 and CDR2 from the germline V gene are MNHEY and SVGEGT. The V gene end was trimmed by 5 bases and the J gene end by 4 bases; junction bases not matched to a gene: 10. The CDR3 DNA reads as TGTGCCAGCAGTGACGCGGGGGACAGCTTTAATGAAAAACTGTTTTTT. Protein: CASSDAGDSFNEKLFF.

The J gene is TRBJ1-5, the V gene TRBV4-1; no reliable D call. Trimming took off 0 bases at V and 9 bases at J, with 18 bases between the two ends. Germline V gives CDR1 MGHRA, CDR2 YSYEKL. The CDR3 has 16 residues. The CDR3 DNA is TGCGCCAGCAGCCAAGATAGGAGAAACACCCTGGGGCCCCAGCATTTT. It codes for CASSQDRRNTLGPQHF.

The V and J genes are TRBV27 and TRBJ2-7, with 8 bases that match TRBD2. The CDR3 is made up of 17 amino acids. V shed 5 bases, J shed 1 base, and the junction held 13 bases outside the gene matches. Germline-derived CDR1 and CDR2 are MNHEY and SMNVEV (reference sequence). The CDR3 protein is CASSLLSVAGNSYEQYF. In nucleotides, the CDR3 is TGTGCCAGCAGTCTCCTCTCTGTAGCGGGGAATTCCTACGAGCAGTACTTC.